The 8 T cell receptor beta chains given below trace back to one sample, sequenced in a study of blood T cells in healthy people across ages. Sample-barcoded 5' priming and a J-beta primer mix drove a second PCR of roughly 6 to 12 cycles. MiXCR, applied by TCRdb to the 5' RACE reads, yields one record per CDR3 protein. The data contain roughly 800,000 distinct CDR3 sequences, roughly 50% of them singletons. Source material: blood. The receptors here all came from a man aged 25-45 years in good health.

This chain connects TRBV2 to TRBJ1-1; D uncertain. The CDR3 is 13 residues long. V was shortened by 8 bases and J by 1 base, with 11 bases between the two germline ends. Germline V gene sequence: CDR1 SNHLY, CDR2 FYNNEI. CDR3 region: CASWRNENTEAFF. In nucleotides, the CDR3 is TGTGCCAGCTGGCGCAACGAGAACACTGAAGCTTTCTTT.

In its sample, this clonotype was seen a few times. The chain combines TRBV28 with TRBJ2-1, with D possibly TRBD2 on 6 matching bases. This CDR3 is built from 15 residues. CDR1 MDHEN and CDR2 SYDVKM come from the germline V gene. Trimming took off 3 bases at V and 0 bases at J, with 9 bases between the two ends. CDR3 in DNA: TGTGCCAGCAGTTTGACTAGTATCTCCTACAATGAGCAGTTCTTC. Amino acid sequence: CASSLTSISYNEQFF.

Comments on this clonotype: At one end, the junction sequence differs from germline, possibly due to a read error. The chain joins TRBV7-7 to TRBJ2-1; 14 nucleotides match TRBD2. CDR1 is SSHAT, CDR2 FNYEAQ, per germline (reference sequence). The length of the CDR3 is 15 residues. The CDR3, as DNA: TGTGCTAGCAGCGTGGGACTAGCGGGAGCGAATGAGCAGTTCTTC. It yields the protein CASSVGLAGANEQFF.

V gene TRBV5-1 combines with J gene TRBJ2-6; 9 bases match TRBD1. V gave up 0 bases and J gave up 4 bases; unmatched junction bases: 5. This CDR3 contains 17 residues. Germline CDR1 SGHRS, CDR2 YFSETQ. The CDR3 region is CASSLGQGVTGANVLTF. The CDR3, as DNA: TGCGCCAGCAGCTTGGGACAGGGGGTGACCGGGGCCAACGTCCTGACTTTC. The full variable domain, with the rest looked up from reference TRBV5-1 and TRBJ2-6, is KAGVTQTPRYLIKTRGQQVTLSCSPISGHRSVSWYQQTPGQGLQFLFEYFSETQRNKGNFPGRFSGRQFSNSRSEMNVSTLELGDSALYLCASSLGQGVTGANVLTFGAGSRLTVL.

In its sample, this clonotype was seen a few times. This chain uses TRBV27 with TRBJ2-1; 8 bases are shared with TRBD1. The CDR3 spans 15 residues. V lost 5 bases, J lost 4 bases, and 7 bases stayed unmatched. CDR1 MNHEY and CDR2 SMNVEV come from the germline V gene (reference sequence). The CDR3 loop reads CASSLQGAVYNEQFF. The CDR3, as DNA: TGTGCCAGCAGTCTTCAGGGGGCCGTATACAATGAGCAGTTCTTC.

Only one count was recorded for this clonotype. The J gene is TRBJ2-6, the V gene TRBV6-1; D is unresolved. The CDR3 totals 13 residues. V gave up 8 bases and J gave up 2 bases, with 7 bases separating them. Per the germline V gene, CDR1 is MNHNS and CDR2 is SASEGT. The chain's CDR3 is CASLVAGANVLTF. Here the CDR3 DNA reads TGTGCCAGCTTGGTCGCTGGGGCCAACGTCCTGACTTTC.

This rearrangement joins TRBV28 to TRBJ2-7, with D tentatively TRBD2 (6 bases). The CDR3 totals 16 residues. Per germline, CDR1 MDHEN and CDR2 SYDVKM. Deletions cut 4 bases from V and 3 bases from J, with 19 bases between. The CDR3: CASSWNSGLSSYEQYF. The DNA for the CDR3 is TGTGCCAGCAGTTGGAATAGCGGACTTTCAAGCTACGAGCAGTACTTC.

This clonotype appeared once. J is TRBJ2-1 and V is TRBV27; possibly TRBD2 for D (5 bases). The J call may be incorrect, as the DNA end agrees better with TRBJ2-7. Germline V gene sequence: CDR1 MNHEY, CDR2 SMNVEV (reference sequence). This CDR3 is 15 amino acids long. Here the CDR3 DNA reads TGTGCCAGCAGACCCGGAGGCGTAGCTAACTACGAGCAGTACTTC. Protein: CASRPGGVANYEQYF.